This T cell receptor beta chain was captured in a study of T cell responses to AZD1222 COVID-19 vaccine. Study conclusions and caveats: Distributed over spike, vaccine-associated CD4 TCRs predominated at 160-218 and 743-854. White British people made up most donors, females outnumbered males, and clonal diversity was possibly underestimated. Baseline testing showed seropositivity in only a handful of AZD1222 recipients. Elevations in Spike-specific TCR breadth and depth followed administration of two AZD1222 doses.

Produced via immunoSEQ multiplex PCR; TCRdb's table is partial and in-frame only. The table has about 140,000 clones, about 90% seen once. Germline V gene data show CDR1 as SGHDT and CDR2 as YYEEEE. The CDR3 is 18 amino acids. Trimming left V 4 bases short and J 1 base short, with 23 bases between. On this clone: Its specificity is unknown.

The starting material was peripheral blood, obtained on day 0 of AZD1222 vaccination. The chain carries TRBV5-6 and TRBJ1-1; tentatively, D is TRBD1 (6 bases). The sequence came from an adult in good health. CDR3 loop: CASSIWTAQIYPNTEAFF. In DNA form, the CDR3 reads TGTGCCAGCAGCATATGGACAGCGCAAATTTATCCGAACACTGAAGCTTTCTTT. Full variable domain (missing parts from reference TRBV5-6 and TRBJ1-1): DAGVTQSPTHLIKTRGQQVTLRCSPKSGHDTVSWYQQALGQGPQFIFQYYEEEERQRGNFPDRFSGHQFPNYSSELNVNALLLGDSALYLCASSIWTAQIYPNTEAFFGQGTRLTVV.